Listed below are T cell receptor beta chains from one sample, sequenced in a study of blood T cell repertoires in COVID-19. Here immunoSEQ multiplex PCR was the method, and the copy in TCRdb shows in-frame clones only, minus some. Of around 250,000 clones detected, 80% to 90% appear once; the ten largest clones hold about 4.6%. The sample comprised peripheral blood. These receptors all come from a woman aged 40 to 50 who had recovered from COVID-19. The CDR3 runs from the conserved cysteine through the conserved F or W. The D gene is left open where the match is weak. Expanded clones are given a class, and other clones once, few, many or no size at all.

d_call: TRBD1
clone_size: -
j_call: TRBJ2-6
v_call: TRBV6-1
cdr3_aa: CASSAGDRVEGANVLTF
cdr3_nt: TGTGCCAGCAGTGCAGGGGACAGGGTGGAAGGGGCCAACGTCCTGACTTTC

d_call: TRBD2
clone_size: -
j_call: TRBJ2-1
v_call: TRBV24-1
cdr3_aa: CATSDLGGLAGEGEQFF
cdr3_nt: TGTGCCACCAGTGATTTGGGCGGACTAGCGGGGGAAGGTGAGCAGTTCTTC

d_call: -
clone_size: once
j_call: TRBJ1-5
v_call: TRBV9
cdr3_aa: CASSVGVGNQPQHF
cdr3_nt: TGTGCCAGCAGCGTAGGTGTAGGCAATCAGCCCCAGCATTTT

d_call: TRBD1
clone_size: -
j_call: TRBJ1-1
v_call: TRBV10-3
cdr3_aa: CAIKRQGADTEAFF
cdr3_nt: TGTGCCATCAAAAGACAGGGAGCGGATACTGAAGCTTTCTTT

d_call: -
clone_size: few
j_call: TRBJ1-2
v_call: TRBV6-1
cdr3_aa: CASSEADWAGGYTF
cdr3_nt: TGTGCCAGCAGTGAAGCGGACTGGGCGGGGGGCTACACCTTC

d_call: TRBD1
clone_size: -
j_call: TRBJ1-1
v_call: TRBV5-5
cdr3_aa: CASRWDRGSTEAFF
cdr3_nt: TGTGCCAGCAGGTGGGACAGGGGAAGCACTGAAGCTTTCTTT

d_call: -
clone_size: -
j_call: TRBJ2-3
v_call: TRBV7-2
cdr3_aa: CASSPIPGTDTQYF
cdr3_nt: TGTGCCAGCAGCCCTATTCCTGGCACAGATACGCAGTATTTT

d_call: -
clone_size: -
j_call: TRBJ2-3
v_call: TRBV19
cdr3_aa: CASSARTERADTQYF
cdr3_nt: TGTGCCAGTAGTGCCCGGACGGAGAGGGCAGATACGCAGTATTTT

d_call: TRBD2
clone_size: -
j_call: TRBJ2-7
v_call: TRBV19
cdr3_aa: CASSTNLAGGPIEQYF
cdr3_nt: TGTGCCAGTAGCACAAACCTAGCGGGGGGGCCTATCGAGCAGTACTTC

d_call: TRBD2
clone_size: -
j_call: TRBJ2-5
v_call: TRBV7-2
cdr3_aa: CASSQLAGAGETQYF
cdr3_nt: TGTGCCAGCAGTCAACTAGCGGGAGCGGGGGAGACCCAGTACTTC

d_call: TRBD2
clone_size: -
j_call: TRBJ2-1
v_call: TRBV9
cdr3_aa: CASSVTSGGYNEQFF
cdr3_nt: TGTGCCAGCAGCGTTACTAGCGGGGGGTACAATGAGCAGTTCTTC

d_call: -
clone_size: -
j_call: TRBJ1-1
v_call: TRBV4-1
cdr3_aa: CASSQDLRLNTEAFF
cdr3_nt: TGCGCCAGCAGCCAAGATCTCAGGCTGAACACTGAAGCTTTCTTT

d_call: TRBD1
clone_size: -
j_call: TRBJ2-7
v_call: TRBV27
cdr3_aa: CASSLSGGLGGEQYF
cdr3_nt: TGTGCCAGCAGTTTATCAGGGGGCTTAGGGGGTGAGCAGTACTTC

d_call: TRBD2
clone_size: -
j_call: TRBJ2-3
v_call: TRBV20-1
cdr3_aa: CSASALAGGTDTQYF
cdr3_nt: TGCAGTGCTAGTGCCCTAGCGGGAGGTACAGATACGCAGTATTTT

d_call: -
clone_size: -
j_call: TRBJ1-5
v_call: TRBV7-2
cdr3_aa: CASSPQSGSGQPQHF
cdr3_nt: TGTGCCAGCAGCCCGCAGTCAGGGTCCGGTCAGCCCCAGCATTTT

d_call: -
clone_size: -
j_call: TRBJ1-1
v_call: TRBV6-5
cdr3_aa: CASIKGGGTEAFF
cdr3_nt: TGTGCCAGCATAAAAGGGGGGGGGACTGAAGCTTTCTTT

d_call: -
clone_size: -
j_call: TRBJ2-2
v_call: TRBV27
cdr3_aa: CASKGVYTGELFF
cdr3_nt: TGTGCCAGCAAGGGAGTCTACACCGGGGAGCTGTTTTTT

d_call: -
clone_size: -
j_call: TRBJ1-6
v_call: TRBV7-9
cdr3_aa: CASSLAGDNSPLHF
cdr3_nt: TGTGCCAGCAGCTTAGCGGGCGATAATTCACCCCTCCACTTT

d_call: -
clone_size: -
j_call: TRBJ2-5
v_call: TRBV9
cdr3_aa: CASSLRDFPQETQYF
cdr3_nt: TGTGCCAGCAGTCTCCGGGACTTCCCCCAAGAGACCCAGTACTTC

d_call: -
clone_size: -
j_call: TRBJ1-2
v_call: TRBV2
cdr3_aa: CASPGSTSYGYTF
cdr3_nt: TGTGCCAGCCCCGGGAGTACTAGCTATGGCTACACCTTC

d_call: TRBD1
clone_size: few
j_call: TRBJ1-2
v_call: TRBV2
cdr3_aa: CASRTGGNYGYTF
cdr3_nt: TGTGCCAGCAGGACAGGGGGAAACTATGGCTACACCTTC

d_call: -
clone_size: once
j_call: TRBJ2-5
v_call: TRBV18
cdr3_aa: CASSPRRGEETQYF
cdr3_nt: TGTGCCAGCTCACCACGAAGGGGCGAAGAGACCCAGTACTTC

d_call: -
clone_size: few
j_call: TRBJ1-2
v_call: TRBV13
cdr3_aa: CASSLGGTSYGYTF
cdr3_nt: TGTGCCAGCAGCTTAGGGGGGACTTCCTATGGCTACACCTTC

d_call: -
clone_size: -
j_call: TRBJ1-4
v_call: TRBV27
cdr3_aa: CASSSPSGLTNEKLFF
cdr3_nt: TGTGCCAGCAGTTCTCCATCAGGGTTGACTAATGAAAAACTGTTTTTT

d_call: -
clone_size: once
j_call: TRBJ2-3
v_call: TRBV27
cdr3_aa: CASSLWAVTDTQYF
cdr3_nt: TGTGCCAGCAGTTTATGGGCAGTCACAGATACGCAGTATTTT

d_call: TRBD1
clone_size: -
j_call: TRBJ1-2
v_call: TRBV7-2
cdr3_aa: CASSPQGGTGNGYTF
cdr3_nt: TGTGCCAGCAGCCCTCAGGGTGGGACAGGGAATGGCTACACCTTC

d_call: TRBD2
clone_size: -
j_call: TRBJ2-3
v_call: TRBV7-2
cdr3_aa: CASSLKAGVADTQYF
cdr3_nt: TGTGCCAGCAGCTTAAAGGCGGGGGTGGCAGATACGCAGTATTTT

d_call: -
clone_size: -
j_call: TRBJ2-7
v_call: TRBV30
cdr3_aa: CAWSAPGEQYF
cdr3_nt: TGTGCCTGGAGTGCCCCAGGCGAGCAGTACTTC

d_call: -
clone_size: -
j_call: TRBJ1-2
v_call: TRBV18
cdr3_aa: CASSPLQGFNYGYTF
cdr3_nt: TGTGCCAGCTCACCGTTACAGGGATTCAACTATGGCTACACCTTC

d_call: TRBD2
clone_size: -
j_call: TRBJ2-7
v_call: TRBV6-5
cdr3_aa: CASRTPSGGAYEQYF
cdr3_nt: TGTGCCAGCAGGACACCTAGCGGGGGGGCTTACGAGCAGTACTTC

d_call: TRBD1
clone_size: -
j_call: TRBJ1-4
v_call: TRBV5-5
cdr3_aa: CASTHTGQGWLQTNEKLFF
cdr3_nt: TGTGCCAGCACCCATACGGGACAGGGTTGGTTGCAAACTAATGAAAAACTGTTTTTT

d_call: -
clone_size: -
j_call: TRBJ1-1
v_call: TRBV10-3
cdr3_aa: CAISESGGQNTEAFF
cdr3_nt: TGTGCCATCAGTGAGTCTGGGGGCCAGAACACTGAAGCTTTCTTT

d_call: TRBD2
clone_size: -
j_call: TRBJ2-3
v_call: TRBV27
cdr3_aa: CASSPLAGGPGDTQYF
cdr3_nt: TGTGCCAGCAGTCCCCTAGCGGGGGGGCCGGGGGATACGCAGTATTTT

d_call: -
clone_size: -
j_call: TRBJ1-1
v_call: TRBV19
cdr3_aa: CATRQGTPEAFF
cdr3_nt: TGTGCCACACGCCAGGGGACCCCTGAAGCTTTCTTT

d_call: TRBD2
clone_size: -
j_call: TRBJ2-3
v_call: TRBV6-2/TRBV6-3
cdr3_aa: CASTPGLAGGGTDTQYF
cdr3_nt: TGTGCCAGCACCCCCGGACTAGCGGGAGGTGGCACAGATACGCAGTATTTT

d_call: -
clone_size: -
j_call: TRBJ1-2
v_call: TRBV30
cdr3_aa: CAWSSTAGGYTF
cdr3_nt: TGTGCCTGGAGTTCAACAGCTGGTGGCTACACCTTC

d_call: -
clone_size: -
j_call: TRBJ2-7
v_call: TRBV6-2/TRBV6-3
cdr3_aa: CASSPTGLYEQYF
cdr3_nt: TGTGCCAGCAGCCCCACAGGGCTCTACGAGCAGTACTTC

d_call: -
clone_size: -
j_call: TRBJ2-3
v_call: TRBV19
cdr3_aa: CASRAKQGFSTDTQYF
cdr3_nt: TGTGCCAGTAGAGCAAAACAGGGTTTTAGCACAGATACGCAGTATTTT

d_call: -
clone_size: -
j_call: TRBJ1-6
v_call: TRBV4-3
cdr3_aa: CASSQKDSSSYNSPLHF
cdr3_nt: TGCGCCAGCAGCCAAAAAGACAGTAGCTCCTATAATTCACCCCTCCACTTT

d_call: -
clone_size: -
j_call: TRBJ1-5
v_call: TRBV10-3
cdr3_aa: CAISDRQGGQPQHF
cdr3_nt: TGTGCCATCAGTGATCGGCAGGGAGGACAGCCCCAGCATTTT

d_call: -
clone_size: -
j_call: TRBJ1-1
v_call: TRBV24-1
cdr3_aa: CATSDEAHREAFF
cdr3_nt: TGTGCCACCAGTGATGAGGCACACCGTGAAGCTTTCTTT

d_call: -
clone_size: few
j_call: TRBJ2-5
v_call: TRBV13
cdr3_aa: CASSLGVEFGTQYF
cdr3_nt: TGTGCCAGCAGCTTAGGCGTGGAGTTTGGGACCCAGTACTTC

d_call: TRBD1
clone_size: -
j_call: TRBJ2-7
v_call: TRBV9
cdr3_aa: CASSSGQGSSYEQYF
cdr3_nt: TGTGCCAGCAGCTCGGGACAGGGATCATCCTACGAGCAGTACTTC

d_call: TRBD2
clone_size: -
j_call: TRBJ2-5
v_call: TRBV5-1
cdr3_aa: CASSSGLAIQETQYF
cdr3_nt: TGCGCCAGCAGCTCGGGACTAGCGATTCAAGAGACCCAGTACTTC

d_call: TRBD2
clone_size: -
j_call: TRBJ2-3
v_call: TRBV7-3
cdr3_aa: CASSSGLAGITDTQYF
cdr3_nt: TGTGCCAGCAGCTCCGGACTAGCGGGGATCACAGATACGCAGTATTTT

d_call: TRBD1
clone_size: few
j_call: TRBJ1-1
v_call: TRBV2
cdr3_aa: CASGRGITEAFF
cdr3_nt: TGTGCCAGCGGCAGGGGGATAACTGAAGCTTTCTTT

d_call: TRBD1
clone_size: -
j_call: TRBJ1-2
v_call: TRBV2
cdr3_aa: CASGRDSNYGYTF
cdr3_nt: TGTGCCAGCGGTAGGGACAGTAACTATGGCTACACCTTC

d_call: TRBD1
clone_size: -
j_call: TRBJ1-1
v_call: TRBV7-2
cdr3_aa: CANLQGAPDTEAFF
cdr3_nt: TGTGCCAACCTACAGGGGGCCCCCGACACTGAAGCTTTCTTT